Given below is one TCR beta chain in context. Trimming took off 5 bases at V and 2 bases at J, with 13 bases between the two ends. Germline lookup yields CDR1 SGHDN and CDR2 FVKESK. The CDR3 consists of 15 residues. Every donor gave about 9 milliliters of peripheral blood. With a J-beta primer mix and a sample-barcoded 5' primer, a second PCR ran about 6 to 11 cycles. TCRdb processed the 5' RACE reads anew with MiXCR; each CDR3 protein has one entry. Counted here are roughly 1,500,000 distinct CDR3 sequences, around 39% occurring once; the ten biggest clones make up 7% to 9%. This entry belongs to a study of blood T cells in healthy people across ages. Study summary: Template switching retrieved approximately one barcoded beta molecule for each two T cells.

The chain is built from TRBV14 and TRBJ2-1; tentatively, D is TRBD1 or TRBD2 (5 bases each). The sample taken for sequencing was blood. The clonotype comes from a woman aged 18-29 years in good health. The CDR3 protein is CASSEGPTPYNEQFF. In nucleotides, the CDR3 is TGTGCCAGCAGCGAGGGACCAACGCCCTACAATGAGCAGTTCTTC.